Listed here is a single TCR beta chain. What this receptor recognizes is not known. Base qualities are not provided; no much larger clone lies one nucleotide away. Patient enrollment in ICON started in the first half of 2016, and the final patient was enrolled in the second half of 2018. From a subcohort of about 70 patients, fresh tumor and matched uninvolved tissue were collected for in-depth immune analyses, including TCR sequencing. DNA isolated from bulk tissue, without cell sorting, was used for TCR sequencing. This sample is part of a study of tumor-infiltrating lymphocytes in localized non-small cell lung cancer (dated by TCRdb to the early 2020s). The study in broad terms: The cohort covered several histologies, both smokers and never-smokers, and patients whose samples were collected after neoadjuvant chemotherapy. Resected tumor tissue and uninvolved lung tissue described as non-adjacent to the tumor were contributed by each patient, with both tissues obtained from the same patient. The overall ICON cohort comprised 150 or so surgical patients with localized non-small cell lung cancer whose tumors were resected. A total of some 55 patients were part of the paired comparison of immunoSEQ T-cell fraction between tumor and uninvolved lung. Alongside flow cytometry, multiplex immunofluorescence, RNA-seq, exome sequencing and proteomics, TCR sequencing was applied to the same patients as one of several integrated assays. The full study reports these points: TCRbeta sequencing supported higher T cell infiltration in tumors than in uninvolved lung tissue, consistent with immunofluorescence CD3 counts. The TCR-derived T-cell fraction showed no difference between the flow cytometry-defined immunotypes IM1 (good prognosis) and IM2 (poor prognosis). Assay coverage varied across patients depending on available tissue quantity, so only a subset of the cohort had TCR sequencing. Tumor T-cell fraction from TCR sequencing was not associated with recurrence-free survival (p = 0.61). Because different pieces of the same tissue were used for different assays, technical variation could not be separated from intratumor heterogeneity.

V and J are truncated by 4 bases and 14 bases respectively, leaving an intervening sequence of 18 bases. The CDR3, cysteine through phenylalanine, is 12 amino acids long. Only the CDR3 DNA is retained, 36 bases long and in frame from the first base. Per the germline V gene, SQVTM is the CDR1 and ANQGSEA is the CDR2. TCR sequencing with the immunoSEQ assay provided the T-cell fraction in tumor and uninvolved lung tissue. Per the authors' processing: For survival analysis, patients were divided into high (upper tertile) and low (lower two tertiles) T-cell fraction groups, which were compared by log-rank test. A signed-rank test was used to test paired tumor versus uninvolved lung differences in T-cell fraction. TCRdb took this table from immuneACCESS and kept in-frame rearrangements with V and J called. Such tables lack part of the clones; where checked against another copy, unresolved V genes explain under half of the gap, and the rest is unexplained. The DNA gave D and trimming, while V, J and clone size come from that table. The sample data list 12,000 or so clones, and just over 85% of these were observed just once. The top ten constitute over 7% of the sample.

The sequence links TRBV29-1 to TRBJ2-1; the D gene cannot be resolved beyond TRBD1 or TRBD2, each matching 5 bases. The material sequenced was lung tumor tissue. This TCR derives from a human donor with non-small cell lung cancer. In nucleotide form, the sequence is TGCAGCGTTGGGCGGCAGGGTAAGACTAAGTTCTTC. Its protein is CSVGRQGKTKFF.